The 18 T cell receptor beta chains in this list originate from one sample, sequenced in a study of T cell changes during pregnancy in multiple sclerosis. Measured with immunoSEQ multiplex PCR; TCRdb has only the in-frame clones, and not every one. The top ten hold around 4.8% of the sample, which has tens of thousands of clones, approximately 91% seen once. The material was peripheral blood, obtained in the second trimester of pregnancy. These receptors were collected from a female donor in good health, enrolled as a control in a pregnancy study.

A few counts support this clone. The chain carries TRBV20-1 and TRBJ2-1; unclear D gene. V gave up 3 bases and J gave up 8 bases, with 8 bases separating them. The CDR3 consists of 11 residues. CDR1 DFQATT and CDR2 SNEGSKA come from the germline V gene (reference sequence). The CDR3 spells CSASPRDEQFF. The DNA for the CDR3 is TGCAGTGCTAGTCCTCGGGATGAGCAGTTCTTC.

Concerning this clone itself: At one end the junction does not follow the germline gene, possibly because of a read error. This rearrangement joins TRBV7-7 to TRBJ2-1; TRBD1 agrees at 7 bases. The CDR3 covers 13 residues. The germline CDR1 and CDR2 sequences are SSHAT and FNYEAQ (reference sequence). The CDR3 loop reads CASSLDRYNEQFF. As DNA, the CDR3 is TGTGCTAGCAGCTTGGACAGGTACAATGAGCAGTTCTTC.

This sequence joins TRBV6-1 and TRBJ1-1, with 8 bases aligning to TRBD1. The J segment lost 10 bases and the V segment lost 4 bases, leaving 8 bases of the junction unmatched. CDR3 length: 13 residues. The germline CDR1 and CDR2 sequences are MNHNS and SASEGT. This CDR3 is CASSAYTGGGAFF. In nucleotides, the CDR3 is TGTGCCAGCAGTGCATACACAGGGGGAGGAGCTTTCTTT.

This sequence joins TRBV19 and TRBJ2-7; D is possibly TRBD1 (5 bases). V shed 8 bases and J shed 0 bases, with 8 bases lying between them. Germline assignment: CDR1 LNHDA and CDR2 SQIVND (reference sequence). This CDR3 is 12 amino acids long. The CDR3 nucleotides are TGTGCCAGTCGTGGACACTCCTACGAGCAGTACTTC. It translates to CASRGHSYEQYF.

The DNA for the CDR3 is TGTGCCAGCAGCTCACGGGACAGCGACGACGAGCAGTACTTC. Translating it yields CASSSRDSDDEQYF. V is TRBV7-6 and J is TRBJ2-7, with 7 bases matching TRBD1. This CDR3 is built from 14 residues. CDR1 and CDR2 (germline): SGHVS, FNYEAQ. V lost 4 bases and J lost 5; bases outside the gene matches: 8.

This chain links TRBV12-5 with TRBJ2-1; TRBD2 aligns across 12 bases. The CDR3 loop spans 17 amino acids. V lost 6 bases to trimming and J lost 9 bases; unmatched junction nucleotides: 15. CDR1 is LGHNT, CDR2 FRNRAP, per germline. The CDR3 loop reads CASGQIGTSGWLAEQFF. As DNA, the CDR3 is TGTGCTAGTGGCCAGATAGGGACTAGCGGGTGGCTTGCTGAGCAGTTCTTC.

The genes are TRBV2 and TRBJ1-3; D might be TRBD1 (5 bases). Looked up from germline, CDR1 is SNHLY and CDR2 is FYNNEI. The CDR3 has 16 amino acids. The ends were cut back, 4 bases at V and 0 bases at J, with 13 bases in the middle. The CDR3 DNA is TGTGCCAGCAGTGGGGGGGACTTTTTCTCTGGAAACACCATATATTTT. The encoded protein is CASSGGDFFSGNTIYF.

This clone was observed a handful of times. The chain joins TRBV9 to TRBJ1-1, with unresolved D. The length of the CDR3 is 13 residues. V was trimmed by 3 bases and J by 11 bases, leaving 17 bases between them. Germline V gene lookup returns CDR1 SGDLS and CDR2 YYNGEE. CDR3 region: CASSAGNNLQAFF. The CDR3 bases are TGTGCCAGCAGCGCCGGGAACAACCTTCAGGCTTTCTTT.

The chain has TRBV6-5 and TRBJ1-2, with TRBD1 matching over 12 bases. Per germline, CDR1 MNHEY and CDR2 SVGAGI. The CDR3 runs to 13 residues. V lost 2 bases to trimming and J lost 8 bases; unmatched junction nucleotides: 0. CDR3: CASSYGTGGGYTF. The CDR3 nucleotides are TGTGCCAGCAGTTACGGGACAGGGGGCGGCTACACCTTC.

This CDR3 is CASGPVHEQFF. The CDR3 DNA is TGTGCCAGTGGGCCGGTCCATGAGCAGTTCTTC. The V and J genes are TRBV2 and TRBJ2-1, with no clear D. The germline V gene encodes CDR1 SNHLY and CDR2 FYNNEI. The CDR3 extends over 11 amino acids. Trimming pared 9 bases from V and 8 bases from J, leaving 11 bases between.

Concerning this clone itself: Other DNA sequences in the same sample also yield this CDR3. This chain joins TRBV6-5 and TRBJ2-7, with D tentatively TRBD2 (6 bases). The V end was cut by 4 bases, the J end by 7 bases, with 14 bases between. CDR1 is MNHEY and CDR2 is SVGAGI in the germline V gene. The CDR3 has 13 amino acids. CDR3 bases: TGTGCCAGCAGTTTGAGTCTCGCGGGAGAGCAGTACTTC. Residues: CASSLSLAGEQYF.

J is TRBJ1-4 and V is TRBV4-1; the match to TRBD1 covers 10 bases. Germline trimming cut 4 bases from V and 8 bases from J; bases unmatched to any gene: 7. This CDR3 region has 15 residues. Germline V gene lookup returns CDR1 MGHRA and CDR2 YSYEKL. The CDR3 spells CASSPEDRGGEKLFF. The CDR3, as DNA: TGCGCCAGCAGCCCCGAGGACAGGGGGGGGGAAAAACTGTTTTTT.

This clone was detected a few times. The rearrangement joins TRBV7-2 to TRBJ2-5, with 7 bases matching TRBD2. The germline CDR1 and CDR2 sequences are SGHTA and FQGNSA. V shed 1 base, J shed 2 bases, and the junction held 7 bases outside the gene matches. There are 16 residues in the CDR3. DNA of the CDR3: TGTGCCAGCAGCTTAGTTCTTCAAGCGGGGCAAGAGACCCAGTACTTC. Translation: CASSLVLQAGQETQYF.

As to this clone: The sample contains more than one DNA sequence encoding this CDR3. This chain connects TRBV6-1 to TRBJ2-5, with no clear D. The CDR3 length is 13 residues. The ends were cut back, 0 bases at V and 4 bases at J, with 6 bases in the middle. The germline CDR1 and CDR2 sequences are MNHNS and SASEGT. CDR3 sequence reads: CASSEAHRETQYF. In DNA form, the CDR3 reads TGTGCCAGCAGTGAAGCTCACAGAGAGACCCAGTACTTC.

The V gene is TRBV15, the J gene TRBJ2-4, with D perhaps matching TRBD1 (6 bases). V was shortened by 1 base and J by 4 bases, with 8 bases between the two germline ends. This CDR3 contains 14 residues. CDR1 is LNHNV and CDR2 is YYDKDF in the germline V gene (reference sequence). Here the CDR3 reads CATSRAGAKNIQYF. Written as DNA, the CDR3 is TGTGCCACCAGCAGAGCAGGGGCTAAAAACATTCAGTACTTC.

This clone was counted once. CDR3 bases: TGTGCCAGCAGCCCCTCCACAGGGAGGCCGAGCGGGAGCGTCTCAGATACGCAGTATTTT. Translation: CASSPSTGRPSGSVSDTQYF. This chain joins TRBV13 and TRBJ2-3; 8 bases line up with TRBD2. The V and J ends lost 5 bases and 4 bases, in that order; junction bases with no gene match: 23. The CDR3 is made up of 20 amino acids. The germline V gene has CDR1 PRHDT and CDR2 FYEKMQ (reference sequence).

This chain's CDR3 is CASTGGRGNIQYF. The CDR3 DNA reads as TGTGCCAGCACGGGCGGGAGAGGAAACATTCAGTACTTC. This chain uses TRBV28 with TRBJ2-4; TRBD2 agrees at 7 bases. The ends lost 7 bases at V and 6 bases at J; junction bases unmatched: 6. The CDR3 is made up of 13 amino acids. Germline V gene lookup returns CDR1 MDHEN and CDR2 SYDVKM.

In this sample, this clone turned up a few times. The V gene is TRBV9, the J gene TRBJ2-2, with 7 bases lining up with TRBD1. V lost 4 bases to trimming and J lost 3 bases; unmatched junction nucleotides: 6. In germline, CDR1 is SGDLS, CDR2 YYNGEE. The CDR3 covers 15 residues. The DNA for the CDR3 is TGTGCCAGCAGCCCCGTAGGGACAGACACCGGGGAGCTGTTTTTT. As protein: CASSPVGTDTGELFF. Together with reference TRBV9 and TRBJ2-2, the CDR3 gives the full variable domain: DSGVTQTPKHLITATGQRVTLRCSPRSGDLSVYWYQQSLDQGLQFLIQYYNGEERAKGNILERFSAQQFPDLHSELNLSSLELGDSALYFCASSPVGTDTGELFFGEGSRLTVL.